A single sample is the source of the 16 T cell receptor beta chains below, sequenced in a study of blood T cell repertoires in COVID-19. Method: immunoSEQ multiplex PCR; TCRdb's copy keeps in-frame clones and lacks some. The table lists 280,000 or so clones, 90% of them singletons. What was sequenced was PBMCs or T cells enriched from blood (not recorded which). The receptors originated from a woman under 30 with acute COVID-19.

This clone occurred once. The genes are TRBV18 and TRBJ2-7, with D possibly matching TRBD1 (6 bases). CDR3 size: 15 residues. Per the germline V gene, CDR1 is KGHSH and CDR2 is LQKENI. With 3 bases removed from V and 0 bases from J, the gap between germline ends came to 12 bases. The CDR3 DNA reads TGTGCCAGCTCACCTGGACAGAGGAGCTCCTACGAGCAGTACTTC. This encodes CASSPGQRSSYEQYF. Full variable domain (missing parts from reference TRBV18 and TRBJ2-7): NAGVMQNPRHLVRRRGQEARLRCSPMKGHSHVYWYRQLPEEGLKFMVYLQKENIIDESGMPKERFSAEFPKEGPSILRIQQVVRGDSAAYFCASSPGQRSSYEQYFGPGTRLTVT.

The chain links TRBV23-1 to TRBJ2-3; tentative D call: TRBD2 (6 bases). TRBV23-1 is placed among ORFs of uncertain function. V lost 5 bases and J lost 4, with 19 bases in between. The CDR3 covers 16 residues. The CDR3 region is CASSKMRDSGADTQYF. The DNA of the CDR3 is TGCGCCAGCAGTAAAATGCGGGATTCCGGCGCAGATACGCAGTATTTT.

This CDR3 reads CASSDPRLIGETQYF. For the CDR3, the DNA is TGTGCCAGCAGTGACCCAAGACTAATAGGAGAGACCCAGTACTTC. The V call is TRBV25-1, the J call TRBJ2-5; a possible D gene is TRBD2 (5 bases). The V and J ends lost 3 bases and 4 bases respectively, with 15 bases between them. Germline CDR1 reads MGHDK; CDR2 reads SYGVNS. This CDR3 region has 15 residues.

This clone was seen just once. The chain links TRBV27 to TRBJ1-2, with TRBD1 matching 9 bases. Germline assignment: CDR1 MNHEY and CDR2 SMNVEV (reference sequence). Germline trimming cut 2 bases from V and 2 bases from J; bases unmatched to any gene: 6. The CDR3 has 16 amino acids. The CDR3 bases are TGTGCCAGCAGTTTAGTCCCGGGACAGGGAAACTATGGCTACACCTTC. Translated, it gives CASSLVPGQGNYGYTF.

The chain carries TRBV18 and TRBJ2-7, with 10 positions matching TRBD1. Losses at the gene ends were 4 bases for V and 6 bases for J; bases not matched to a gene: 3. The germline CDR1 and CDR2 sequences are KGHSH and LQKENI. The CDR3 consists of 13 residues. The DNA for the CDR3 is TGTGCCAGCTCACTCGACAGGGGGCGCGAGCAGTACTTC. Amino acid sequence: CASSLDRGREQYF.

The V and J genes are TRBV25-1 and TRBJ2-1, with 9 bases that match TRBD2. With 6 bases clipped from V and 1 base from J, the junction kept 7 bases outside the gene matches. CDR3 length equals 16 residues. Germline CDR1 reads MGHDK; CDR2 reads SYGVNS. For the CDR3, the DNA is TGTGCCAGCAGCTACCCTGCGGGAGGGTCCTACAATGAGCAGTTCTTC. Translated: CASSYPAGGSYNEQFF.

This chain uses TRBV11-2 with TRBJ1-5, with a possible D match to TRBD1 (5 bases). The CDR3 is 15 residues long. V lost 2 bases and J lost 4, with 12 bases in between. Germline-derived CDR1 and CDR2 are SGHAT and FQNNGV. CDR3 bases: TGTGCCAGCAGCTTACTATCAGGGCCTAATCAGCCCCAGCATTTT. Residues: CASSLLSGPNQPQHF.

This clone was recorded once. The gene calls are TRBV11-1 and TRBJ2-2; D not certain. Trimming removed 5 bases at V and 3 bases at J, with 16 bases between. The CDR3 consists of 16 residues. Germline V gene lookup returns CDR1 SGHAT and CDR2 FQDESV (reference sequence). CDR3 loop: CASSPEVGVYTGELFF. The DNA for the CDR3 is TGTGCCAGCAGCCCCGAGGTTGGCGTGTACACCGGGGAGCTGTTTTTT.

The rearrangement uses TRBV6-1 and TRBJ1-1; D remains ambiguous. CDR1 is MNHNS, CDR2 SASEGT, per germline. V was shortened by 6 bases and J by 1 base, with 12 bases between the two germline ends. This CDR3 has 14 residues. CDR3 loop: CASRRGGRNTEAFF. The CDR3 DNA is TGTGCCAGCAGAAGAGGAGGGAGGAACACTGAAGCTTTCTTT.

The chain has TRBV6-5 and TRBJ2-7, with 11 bases aligning to TRBD1. This CDR3 contains 14 residues. Per the germline V gene, CDR1 is MNHEY and CDR2 is SVGAGI. V gave up 6 bases and J gave up 3 bases; unmatched junction bases: 4. The CDR3 loop reads CASRAGTGGYEQYF. The CDR3, as DNA: TGTGCCAGCAGAGCCGGGACAGGGGGCTACGAGCAGTACTTC.

The rearrangement uses TRBV18 and TRBJ2-7, with 15 bases fitting TRBD2. The CDR3 sequence is 16 residues long. The V gene end was trimmed by 5 bases and the J gene end by 5 bases; junction bases not matched to a gene: 7. The V gene's germline CDR1 is KGHSH and CDR2 LQKENI. CDR3 DNA sequence: TGTGCCAGCTCAAAAAGGACTAGCGGGAGGGCGGACGAGCAGTACTTC. As protein: CASSKRTSGRADEQYF.

The chain links TRBV5-6 to TRBJ1-4, with unresolved D. This CDR3 region has 15 residues. Trimming pared 1 base from V and 8 bases from J, leaving 15 bases between. Germline CDR1 and CDR2: SGHDT and YYEEEE. CDR3 nucleotides: TGTGCCAGCAGCTTGAATGCGGTGGGAGAGGAAAAACTGTTTTTT. This translates into CASSLNAVGEEKLFF.

The chain has TRBV14 and TRBJ2-3; tentatively, D is TRBD2 (5 bases). CDR3 length equals 14 residues. CDR1 and CDR2 (germline): SGHDN, FVKESK. V was shortened by 2 bases and J by 4 bases, with 10 bases between the two germline ends. Here the CDR3 DNA reads TGTGCCAGCAGCCAATCCGGCGGGCCAGATACGCAGTATTTT. Protein: CASSQSGGPDTQYF.

The chain links TRBV27 to TRBJ2-1, with 10 bases fitting TRBD2. V trimming: 2 bases; J trimming: 10 bases; junction bases outside the gene matches: 2. Germline-derived CDR1 and CDR2 are MNHEY and SMNVEV (reference sequence). The CDR3 covers 13 residues. This CDR3 reads CASSLIAGGEQFF. The CDR3 nucleotides are TGTGCCAGCAGTTTAATAGCGGGAGGAGAGCAGTTCTTC.

The V gene is TRBV7-6, the J gene TRBJ2-5; weak D call: TRBD2 (5 bases). Germline CDR1 reads SGHVS; CDR2 reads FNYEAQ. The CDR3 is 17 amino acids. Between the trimmed V and J ends, which lost 5 bases and 8 bases, there was a span of 27 bases. Here the CDR3 reads CASSLAASTGSKRTQYF. The CDR3 DNA reads TGTGCCAGCAGCCTTGCGGCTAGCACGGGATCCAAGAGAACCCAGTACTTC.

The chain couples TRBV5-4 to TRBJ2-1; 10 positions agree with TRBD2. The ends lost 4 bases at V and 9 bases at J; junction bases unmatched: 10. This CDR3 is 15 amino acids long. The V gene's germline CDR1 is SGHNT and CDR2 YYREEE (reference sequence). The CDR3 region has the DNA TGTGCCAGCAGCGGCGGGACTAGCGCCGGGGCTGAGCAGTTCTTC. As protein: CASSGGTSAGAEQFF.